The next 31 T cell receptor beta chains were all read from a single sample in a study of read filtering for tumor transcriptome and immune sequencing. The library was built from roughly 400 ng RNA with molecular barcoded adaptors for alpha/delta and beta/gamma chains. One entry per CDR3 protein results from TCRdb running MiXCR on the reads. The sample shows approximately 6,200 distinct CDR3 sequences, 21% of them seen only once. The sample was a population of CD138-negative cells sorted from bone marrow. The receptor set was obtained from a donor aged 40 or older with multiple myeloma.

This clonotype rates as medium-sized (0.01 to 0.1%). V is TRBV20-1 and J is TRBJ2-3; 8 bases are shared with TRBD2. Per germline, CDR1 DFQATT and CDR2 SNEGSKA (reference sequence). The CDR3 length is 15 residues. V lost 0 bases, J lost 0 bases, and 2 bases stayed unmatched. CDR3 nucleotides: TGCAGTGCTAGAGAGGCTAGCGGGAGCACAGATACGCAGTATTTT. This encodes CSAREASGSTDTQYF.

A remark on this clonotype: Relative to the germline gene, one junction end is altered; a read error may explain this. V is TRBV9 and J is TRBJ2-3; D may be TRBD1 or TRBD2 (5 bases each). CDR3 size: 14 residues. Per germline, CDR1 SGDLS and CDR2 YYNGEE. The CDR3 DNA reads TGTGGCAGCACTTATGGGGGTAGCACAGGTACGCAGTATTTT. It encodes CGSTYGGSTGTQYF. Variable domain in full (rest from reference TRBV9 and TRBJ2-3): DSGVTQTPKHLITATGQRVTLRCSPRSGDLSVYWYQQSLDQGLQFLIQYYNGEERAKGNILERFSAQQFPDLHSELNLSSLELGDSALYFCGSTYGGSTGTQYFGPGTRLTVL.

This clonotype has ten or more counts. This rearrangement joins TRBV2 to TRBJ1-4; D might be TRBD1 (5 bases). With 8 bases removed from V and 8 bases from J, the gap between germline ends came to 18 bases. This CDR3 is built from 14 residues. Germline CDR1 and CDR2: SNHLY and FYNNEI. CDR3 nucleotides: TGTGCCAGCCGAGCACAGGTAGTGTGGGAAAAACTGTTTTTT. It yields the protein CASRAQVVWEKLFF.

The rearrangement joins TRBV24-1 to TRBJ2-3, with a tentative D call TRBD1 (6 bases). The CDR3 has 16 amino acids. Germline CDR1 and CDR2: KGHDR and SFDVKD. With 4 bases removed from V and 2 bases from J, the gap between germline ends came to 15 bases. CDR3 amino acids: CATSEPGTGPTDTQYF. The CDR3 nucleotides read TGTGCCACCAGTGAGCCCGGTACAGGGCCCACAGATACGCAGTATTTT.

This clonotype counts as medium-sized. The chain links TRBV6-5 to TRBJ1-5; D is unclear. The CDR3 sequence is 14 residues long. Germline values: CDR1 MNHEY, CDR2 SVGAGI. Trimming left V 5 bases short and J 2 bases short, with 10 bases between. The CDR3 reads CASSPNIGNQPQHF. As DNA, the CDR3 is TGTGCCAGCAGTCCAAATATTGGCAATCAGCCCCAGCATTTT.

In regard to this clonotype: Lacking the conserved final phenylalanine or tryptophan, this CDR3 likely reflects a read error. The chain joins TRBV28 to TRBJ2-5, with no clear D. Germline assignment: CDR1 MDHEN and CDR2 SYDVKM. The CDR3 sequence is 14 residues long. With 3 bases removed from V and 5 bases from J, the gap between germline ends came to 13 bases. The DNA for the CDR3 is TGTGCCAGCAGTTTCGATAGGGAATACGAGACCCAGTACATC. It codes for CASSFDREYETQYI.

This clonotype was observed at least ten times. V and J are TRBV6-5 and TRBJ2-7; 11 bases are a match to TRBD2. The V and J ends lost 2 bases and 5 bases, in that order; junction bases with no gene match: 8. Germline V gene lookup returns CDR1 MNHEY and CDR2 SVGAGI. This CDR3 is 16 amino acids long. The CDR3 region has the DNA TGTGCCAGCAGTTACCGCCTAGCGGGAGGACTCGACGAGCAGTACTTC. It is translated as CASSYRLAGGLDEQYF.

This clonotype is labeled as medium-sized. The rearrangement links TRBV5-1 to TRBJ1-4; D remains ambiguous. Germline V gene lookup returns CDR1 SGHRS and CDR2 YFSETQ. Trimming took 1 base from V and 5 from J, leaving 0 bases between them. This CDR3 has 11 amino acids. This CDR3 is CASSLNEKLFF. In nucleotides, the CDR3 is TGCGCCAGCAGCTTGAATGAAAAACTGTTTTTT.

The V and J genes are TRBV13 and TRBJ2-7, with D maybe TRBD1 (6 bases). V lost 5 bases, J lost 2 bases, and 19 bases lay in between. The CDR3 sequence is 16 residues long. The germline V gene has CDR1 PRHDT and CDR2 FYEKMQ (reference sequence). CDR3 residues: CASSLGGMGDPYEQYF. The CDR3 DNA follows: TGTGCCAGCAGCCTTGGGGGCATGGGCGATCCCTACGAGCAGTACTTC. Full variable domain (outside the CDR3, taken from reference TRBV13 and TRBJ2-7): AAGVIQSPRHLIKEKRETATLKCYPIPRHDTVYWYQQGPGQDPQFLISFYEKMQSDKGSIPDRFSAQQFSDYHSELNMSSLELGDSALYFCASSLGGMGDPYEQYFGPGTRLTVT.

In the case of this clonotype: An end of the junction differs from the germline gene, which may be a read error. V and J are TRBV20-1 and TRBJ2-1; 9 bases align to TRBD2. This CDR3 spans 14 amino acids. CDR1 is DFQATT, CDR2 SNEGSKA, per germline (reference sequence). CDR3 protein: CSAFQAGGYHEQFF. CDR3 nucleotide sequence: TGCAGTGCCTTTCAAGCGGGGGGTTACCATGAACAGTTCTTC.

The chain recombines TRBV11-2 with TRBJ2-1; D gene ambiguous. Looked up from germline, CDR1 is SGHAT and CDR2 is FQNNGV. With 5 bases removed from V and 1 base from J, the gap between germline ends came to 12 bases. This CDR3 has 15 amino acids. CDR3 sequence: CASSPRANSYNEQFF. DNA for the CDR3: TGTGCCAGCAGCCCAAGAGCAAATTCCTACAATGAGCAGTTCTTC. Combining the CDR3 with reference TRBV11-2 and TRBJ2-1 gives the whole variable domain EAGVAQSPRYKIIEKRQSVAFWCNPISGHATLYWYQQILGQGPKLLIQFQNNGVVDDSQLPKDRFSAERLKGVDSTLKIQPAKLEDSAVYLCASSPRANSYNEQFFGPGTRLTVL.

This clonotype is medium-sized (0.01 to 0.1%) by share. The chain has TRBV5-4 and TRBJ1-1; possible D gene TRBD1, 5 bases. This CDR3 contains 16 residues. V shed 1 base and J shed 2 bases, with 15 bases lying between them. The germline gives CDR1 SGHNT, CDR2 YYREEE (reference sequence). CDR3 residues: CASSLWPRRGNTEAFF. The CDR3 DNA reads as TGTGCCAGCAGCTTGTGGCCACGGAGGGGAAACACTGAAGCTTTCTTT. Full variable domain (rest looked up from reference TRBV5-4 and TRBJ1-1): ETGVTQSPTHLIKTRGQQVTLRCSSQSGHNTVSWYQQALGQGPQFIFQYYREEENGRGNFPPRFSGLQFPNYSSELNVNALELDDSALYLCASSLWPRRGNTEAFFGQGTRLTVV.

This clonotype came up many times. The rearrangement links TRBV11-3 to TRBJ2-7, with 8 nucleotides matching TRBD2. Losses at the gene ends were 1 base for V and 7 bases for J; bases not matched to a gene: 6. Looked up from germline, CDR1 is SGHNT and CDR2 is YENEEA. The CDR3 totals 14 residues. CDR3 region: CASSLAGGKGEQYF. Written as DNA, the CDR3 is TGTGCCAGCAGCTTAGCGGGAGGGAAAGGAGAGCAGTACTTC.

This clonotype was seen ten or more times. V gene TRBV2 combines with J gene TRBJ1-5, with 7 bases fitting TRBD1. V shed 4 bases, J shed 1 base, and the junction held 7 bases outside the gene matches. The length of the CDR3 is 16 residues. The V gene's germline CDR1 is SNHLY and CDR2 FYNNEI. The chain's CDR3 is CASSVGGGRSNQPQHF. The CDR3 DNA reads TGTGCCAGCAGTGTAGGAGGGGGCAGGAGCAATCAGCCCCAGCATTTT.

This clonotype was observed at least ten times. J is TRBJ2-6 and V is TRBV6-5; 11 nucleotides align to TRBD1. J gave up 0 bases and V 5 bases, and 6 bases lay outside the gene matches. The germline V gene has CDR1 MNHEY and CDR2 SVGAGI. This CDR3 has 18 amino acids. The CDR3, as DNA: TGTGCCAGCAGTCGCACCGGGACAGGGGGCTCTGGGGCCAACGTCCTGACTTTC. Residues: CASSRTGTGGSGANVLTF.

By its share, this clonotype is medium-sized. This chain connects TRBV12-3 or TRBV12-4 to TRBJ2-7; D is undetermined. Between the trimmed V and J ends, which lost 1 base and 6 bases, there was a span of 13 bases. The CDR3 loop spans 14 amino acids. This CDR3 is CASSLGRTTLEQYF. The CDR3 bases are TGTGCCAGCAGTTTAGGGCGGACGACGCTCGAGCAGTACTTC.

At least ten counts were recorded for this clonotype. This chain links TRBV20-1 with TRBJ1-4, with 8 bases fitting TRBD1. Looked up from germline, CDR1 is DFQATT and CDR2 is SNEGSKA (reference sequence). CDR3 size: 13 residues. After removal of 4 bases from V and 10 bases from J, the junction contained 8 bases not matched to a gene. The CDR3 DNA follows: TGCAGTGCTACCAAGGACAGGGCAGGAAAACTGTTTTTT. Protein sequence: CSATKDRAGKLFF.

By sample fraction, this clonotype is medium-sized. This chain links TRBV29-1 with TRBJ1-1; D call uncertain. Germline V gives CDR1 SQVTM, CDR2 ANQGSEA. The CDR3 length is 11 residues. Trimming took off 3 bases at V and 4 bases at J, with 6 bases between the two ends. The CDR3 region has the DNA TGCAGCGTTGATGTGGGCACTGAAGCTTTCTTT. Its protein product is CSVDVGTEAFF.

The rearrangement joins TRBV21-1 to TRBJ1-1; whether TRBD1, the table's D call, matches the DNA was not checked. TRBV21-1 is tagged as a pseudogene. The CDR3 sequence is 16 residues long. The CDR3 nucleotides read TGTGCCAGCATCAAATACGGCACTACCTGGGGGACTGAAGCTTTCTTT. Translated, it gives CASIKYGTTWGTEAFF.

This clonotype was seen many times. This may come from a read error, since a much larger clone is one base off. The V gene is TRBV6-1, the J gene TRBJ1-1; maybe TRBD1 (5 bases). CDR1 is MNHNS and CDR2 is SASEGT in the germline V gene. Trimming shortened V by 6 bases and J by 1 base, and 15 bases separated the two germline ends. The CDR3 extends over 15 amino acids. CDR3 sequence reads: CASRHRGFTNTEAFF. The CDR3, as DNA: TGTGCCAGCAGACATCGGGGCTTCACGAACACTGAAGCTTTCTTT.

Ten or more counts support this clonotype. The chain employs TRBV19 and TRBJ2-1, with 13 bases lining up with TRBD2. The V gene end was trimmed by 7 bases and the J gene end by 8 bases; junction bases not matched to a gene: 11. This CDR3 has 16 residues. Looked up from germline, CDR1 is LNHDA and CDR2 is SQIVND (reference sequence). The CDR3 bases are TGTGCCAGTACTCGGACTAGCGGGAGTAGGATAGATGAGCAGTTCTTC. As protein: CASTRTSGSRIDEQFF.

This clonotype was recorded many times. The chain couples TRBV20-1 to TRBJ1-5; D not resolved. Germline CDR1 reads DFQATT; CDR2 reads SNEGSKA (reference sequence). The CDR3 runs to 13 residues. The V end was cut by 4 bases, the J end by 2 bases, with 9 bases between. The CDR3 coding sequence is TGCAGTGCTAATAGCTTGCGCAATCAGCCCCAGCATTTT. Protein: CSANSLRNQPQHF.

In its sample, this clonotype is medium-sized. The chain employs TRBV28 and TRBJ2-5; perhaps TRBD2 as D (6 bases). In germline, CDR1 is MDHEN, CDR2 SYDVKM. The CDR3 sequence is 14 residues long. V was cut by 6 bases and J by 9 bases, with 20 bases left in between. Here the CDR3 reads CASSPPRDGGSQYF. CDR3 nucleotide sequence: TGTGCCAGCAGCCCCCCACGCGACGGAGGGTCCCAGTACTTC.

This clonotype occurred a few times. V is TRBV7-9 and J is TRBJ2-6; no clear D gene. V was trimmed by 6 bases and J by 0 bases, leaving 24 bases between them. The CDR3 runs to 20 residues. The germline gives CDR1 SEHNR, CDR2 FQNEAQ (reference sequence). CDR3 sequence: CASRVLGSAESASGANVLTF. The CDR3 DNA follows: TGTGCCAGCAGGGTGCTGGGGTCAGCCGAGAGTGCCTCTGGGGCCAACGTCCTGACTTTC.

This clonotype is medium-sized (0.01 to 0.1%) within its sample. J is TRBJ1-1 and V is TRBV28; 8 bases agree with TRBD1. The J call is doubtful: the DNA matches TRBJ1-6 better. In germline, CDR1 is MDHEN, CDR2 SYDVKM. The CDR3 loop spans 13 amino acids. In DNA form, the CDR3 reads TGTGCCAGCGGCGGACAGGGAAATTCACCCCTCCACTTT. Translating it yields CASGGQGNSPLHF.

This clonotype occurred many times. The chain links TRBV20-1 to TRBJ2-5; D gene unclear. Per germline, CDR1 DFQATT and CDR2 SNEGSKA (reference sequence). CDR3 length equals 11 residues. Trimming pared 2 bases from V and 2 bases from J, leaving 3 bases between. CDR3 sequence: CSARLQETQYF. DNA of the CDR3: TGCAGTGCTAGACTGCAAGAGACCCAGTACTTC.

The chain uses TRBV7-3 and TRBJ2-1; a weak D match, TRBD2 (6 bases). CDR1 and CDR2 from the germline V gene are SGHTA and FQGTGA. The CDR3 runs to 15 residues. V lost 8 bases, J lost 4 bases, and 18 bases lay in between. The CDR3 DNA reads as TGTGCCAGCGGCCCGTCCGGGGAGGCGTACAATGAGCAGTTCTTC. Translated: CASGPSGEAYNEQFF.

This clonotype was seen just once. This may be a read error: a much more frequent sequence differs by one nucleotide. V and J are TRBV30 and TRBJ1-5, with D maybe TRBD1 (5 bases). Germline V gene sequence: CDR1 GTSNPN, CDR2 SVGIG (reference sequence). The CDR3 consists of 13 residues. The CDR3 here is CARSRTDMGPQHF. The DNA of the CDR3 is TGTGCCCGGAGTCGGACGGACATGGGGCCCCAGCATTTT. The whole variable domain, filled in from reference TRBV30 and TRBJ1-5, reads SQTIHQWPATLVQPVGSPLSLECTVEGTSNPNLYWYRQAAGRGLQLLFYSVGIGQISSEVPQNLSASRPQDRQFILSSKKLLLSDSGFYLCARSRTDMGPQHFGDGTRLSIL.

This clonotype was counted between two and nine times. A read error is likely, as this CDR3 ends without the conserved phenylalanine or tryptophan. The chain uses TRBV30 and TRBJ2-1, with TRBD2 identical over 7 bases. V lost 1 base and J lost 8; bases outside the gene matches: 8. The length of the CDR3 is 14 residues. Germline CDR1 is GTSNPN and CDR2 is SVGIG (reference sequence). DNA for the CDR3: TGTGCCTGGAGTGGACTAGCTGGAGGCTATGAGCAGTTCTAC. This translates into CAWSGLAGGYEQFY.

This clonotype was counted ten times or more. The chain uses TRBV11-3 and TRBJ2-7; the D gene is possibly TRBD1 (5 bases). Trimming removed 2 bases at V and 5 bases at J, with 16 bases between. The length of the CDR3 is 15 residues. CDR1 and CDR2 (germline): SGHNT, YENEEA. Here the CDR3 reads CASSLRGSVLDEQYF. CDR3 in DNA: TGTGCCAGCAGCTTAAGGGGCAGTGTTTTGGACGAGCAGTACTTC.

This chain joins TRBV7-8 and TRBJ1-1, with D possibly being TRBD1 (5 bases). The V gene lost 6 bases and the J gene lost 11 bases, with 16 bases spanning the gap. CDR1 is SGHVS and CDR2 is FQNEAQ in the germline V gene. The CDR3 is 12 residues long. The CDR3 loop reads CASRPPGRAAFF. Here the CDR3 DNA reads TGTGCCAGCAGGCCCCCGGGGCGGGCGGCTTTCTTT.